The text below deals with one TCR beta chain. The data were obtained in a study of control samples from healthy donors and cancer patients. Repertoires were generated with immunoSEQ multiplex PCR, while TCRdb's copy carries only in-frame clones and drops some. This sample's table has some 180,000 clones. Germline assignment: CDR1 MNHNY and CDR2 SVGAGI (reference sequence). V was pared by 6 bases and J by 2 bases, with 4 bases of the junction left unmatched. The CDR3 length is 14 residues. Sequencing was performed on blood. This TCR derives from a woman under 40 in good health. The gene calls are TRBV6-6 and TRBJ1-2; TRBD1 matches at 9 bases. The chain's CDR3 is CASRGTGWNYGYTF. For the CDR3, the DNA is TGTGCCAGCAGGGGGACAGGGTGGAACTATGGCTACACCTTC.